This TCR beta chain emerged from a study of identical twins. Findings and limits, study-wide: Within monozygotic twins, out-of-frame TCR alpha sharing was underestimated by the models. Invariant MAIT and iNKT cells could partly confound zero-insertion analyses. High-abundance cord blood beta clonotypes had fewer insertions; memory repertoires showed none. Twin pairs had excess sharing that was weaker in beta out-of-frame sequences.

A few counts support this clonotype. Its antigen is unknown. TCRdb redid the calling of the 5' RACE reads with MiXCR, one entry per CDR3 protein. The data contain 1.5 million to 2 million distinct CDR3 sequences, more than 30% of them singletons. The source of this sequence is a newborn girl in good health. Sequencing was done on a sample of cord blood.

The CDR3 DNA sequence: TGTGCCAGTTTACAGGCCAATGAGCAGTTCTTC. Its translation: CASLQANEQFF. The chain links TRBV12-3 or TRBV12-4 to TRBJ2-1; D possibly corresponds to TRBD1 (5 bases). V was cut by 9 bases and J by 6 bases, with 9 bases left in between. The CDR3 contains 11 residues.